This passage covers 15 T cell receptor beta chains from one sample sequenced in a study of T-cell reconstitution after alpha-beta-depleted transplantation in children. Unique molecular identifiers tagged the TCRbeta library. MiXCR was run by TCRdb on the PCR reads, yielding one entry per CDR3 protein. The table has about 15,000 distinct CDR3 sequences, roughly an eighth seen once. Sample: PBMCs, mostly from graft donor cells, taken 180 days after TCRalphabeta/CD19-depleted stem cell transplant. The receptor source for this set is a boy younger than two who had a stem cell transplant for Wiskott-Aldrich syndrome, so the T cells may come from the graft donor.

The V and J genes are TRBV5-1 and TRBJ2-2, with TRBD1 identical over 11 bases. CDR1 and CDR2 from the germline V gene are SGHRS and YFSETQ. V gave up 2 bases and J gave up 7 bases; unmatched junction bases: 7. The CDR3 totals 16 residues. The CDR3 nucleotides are TGCGCCAGCAGCTTAGCCGGACAGGGGGCGCACGGGGAGCTGTTTTTT. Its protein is CASSLAGQGAHGELFF.

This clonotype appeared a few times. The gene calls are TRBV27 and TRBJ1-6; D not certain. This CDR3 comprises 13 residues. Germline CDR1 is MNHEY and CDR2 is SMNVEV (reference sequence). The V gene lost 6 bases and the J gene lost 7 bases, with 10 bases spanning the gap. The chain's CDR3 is CASRFVSNSPLHF. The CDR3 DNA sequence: TGTGCCAGCAGGTTCGTCTCGAATTCACCCCTCCACTTT.

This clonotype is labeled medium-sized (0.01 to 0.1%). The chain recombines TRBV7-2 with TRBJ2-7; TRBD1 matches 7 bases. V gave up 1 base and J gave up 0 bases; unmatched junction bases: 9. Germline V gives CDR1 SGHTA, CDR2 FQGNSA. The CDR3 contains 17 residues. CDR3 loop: CASSLVKGAGNSYEQYF. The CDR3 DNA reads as TGTGCCAGCAGCTTAGTGAAGGGGGCAGGAAACTCCTACGAGCAGTACTTC. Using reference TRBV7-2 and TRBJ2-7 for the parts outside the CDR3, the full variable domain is GAGVSQSPSNKVTEKGKDVELRCDPISGHTALYWYRQSLGQGLEFLIYFQGNSAPDKSGLPSDRFSAERTGGSVSTLTIQRTQQEDSAVYLCASSLVKGAGNSYEQYFGPGTRLTVT.

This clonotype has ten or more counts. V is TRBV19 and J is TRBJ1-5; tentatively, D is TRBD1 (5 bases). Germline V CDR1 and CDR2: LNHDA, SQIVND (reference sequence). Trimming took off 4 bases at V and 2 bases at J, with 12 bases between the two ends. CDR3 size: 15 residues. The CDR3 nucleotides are TGTGCCAGTAGTACCCGGGGAGGGGGCAATCAGCCCCAGCATTTT. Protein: CASSTRGGGNQPQHF.

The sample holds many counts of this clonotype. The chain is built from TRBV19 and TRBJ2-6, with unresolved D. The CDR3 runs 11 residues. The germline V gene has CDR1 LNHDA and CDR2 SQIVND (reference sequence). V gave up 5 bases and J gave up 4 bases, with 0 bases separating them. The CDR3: CASSGANVLTF. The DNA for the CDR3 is TGTGCCAGTAGTGGGGCCAACGTCCTGACTTTC.

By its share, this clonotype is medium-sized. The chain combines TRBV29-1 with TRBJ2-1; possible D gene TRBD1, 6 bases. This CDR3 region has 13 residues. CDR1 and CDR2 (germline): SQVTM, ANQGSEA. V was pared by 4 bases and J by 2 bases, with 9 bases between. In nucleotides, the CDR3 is TGCAGCGTTGGACAGGATACCTACAATGAGCAGTTCTTC. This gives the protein CSVGQDTYNEQFF.

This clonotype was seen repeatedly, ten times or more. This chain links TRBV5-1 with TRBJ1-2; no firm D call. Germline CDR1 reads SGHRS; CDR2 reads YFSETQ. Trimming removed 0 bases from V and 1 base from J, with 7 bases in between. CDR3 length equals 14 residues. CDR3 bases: TGCGCCAGCAGCTTGGCTCGCAGTAACTATGGCTACACCTTC. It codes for CASSLARSNYGYTF.

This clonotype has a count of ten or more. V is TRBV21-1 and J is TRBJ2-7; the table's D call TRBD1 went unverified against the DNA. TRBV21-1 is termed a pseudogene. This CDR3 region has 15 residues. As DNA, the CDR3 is TGTGCCAGCAGGAAGAGGGGGGCTGTACCAGACGAGCAGTACTTC. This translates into CASRKRGAVPDEQYF.

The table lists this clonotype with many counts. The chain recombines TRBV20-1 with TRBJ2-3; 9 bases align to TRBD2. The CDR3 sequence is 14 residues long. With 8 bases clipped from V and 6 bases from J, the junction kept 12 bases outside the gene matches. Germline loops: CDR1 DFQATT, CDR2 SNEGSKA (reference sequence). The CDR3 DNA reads TGCAGTTCACCGGGACTAGCTGGGGTCGATACGCAGTATTTT. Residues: CSSPGLAGVDTQYF.

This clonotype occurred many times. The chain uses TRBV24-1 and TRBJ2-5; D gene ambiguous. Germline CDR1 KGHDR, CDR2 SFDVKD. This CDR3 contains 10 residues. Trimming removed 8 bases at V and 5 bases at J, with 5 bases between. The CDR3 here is CATIGETQYF. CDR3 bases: TGTGCCACCATCGGGGAGACCCAGTACTTC.

Here the CDR3 reads CASSLVASGHSGQYF. The CDR3 DNA is TGTGCCAGCAGCTTGGTAGCTTCGGGGCATAGCGGGCAGTACTTC. This chain connects TRBV5-6 to TRBJ2-7, with D possibly TRBD2 on 6 matching bases. Trimming took off 0 bases at V and 9 bases at J, with 19 bases between the two ends. The CDR3 spans 15 residues. Germline lookup yields CDR1 SGHDT and CDR2 YYEEEE.

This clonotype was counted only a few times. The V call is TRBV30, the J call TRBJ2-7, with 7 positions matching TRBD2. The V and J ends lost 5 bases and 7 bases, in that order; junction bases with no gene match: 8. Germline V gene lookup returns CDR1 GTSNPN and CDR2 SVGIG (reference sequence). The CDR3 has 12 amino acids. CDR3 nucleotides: TGTGCCTGGGGAGGACTAGTTGGAGAGCAGTACTTC. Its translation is CAWGGLVGEQYF.

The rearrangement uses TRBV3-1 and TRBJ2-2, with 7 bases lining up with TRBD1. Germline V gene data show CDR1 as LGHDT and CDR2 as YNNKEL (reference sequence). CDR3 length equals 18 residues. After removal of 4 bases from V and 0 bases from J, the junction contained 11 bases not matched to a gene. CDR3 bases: TGTGCCAGCAGCCGTCACGGACAGGCCCACGCGAACACCGGGGAGCTGTTTTTT. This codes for CASSRHGQAHANTGELFF.

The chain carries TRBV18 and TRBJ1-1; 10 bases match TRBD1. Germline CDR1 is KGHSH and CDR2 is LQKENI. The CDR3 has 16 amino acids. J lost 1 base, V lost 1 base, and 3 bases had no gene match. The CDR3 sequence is CASSPRGDRGNTEAFF. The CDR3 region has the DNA TGTGCCAGCTCACCACGCGGGGACAGGGGGAACACTGAAGCTTTCTTT.

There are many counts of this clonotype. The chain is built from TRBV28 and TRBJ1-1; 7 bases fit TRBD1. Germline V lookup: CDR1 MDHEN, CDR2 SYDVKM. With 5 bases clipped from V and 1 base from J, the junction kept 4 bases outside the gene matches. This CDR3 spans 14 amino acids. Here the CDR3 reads CASSTGTENTEAFF. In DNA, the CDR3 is TGTGCCAGCAGTACGGGGACAGAGAACACTGAAGCTTTCTTT.